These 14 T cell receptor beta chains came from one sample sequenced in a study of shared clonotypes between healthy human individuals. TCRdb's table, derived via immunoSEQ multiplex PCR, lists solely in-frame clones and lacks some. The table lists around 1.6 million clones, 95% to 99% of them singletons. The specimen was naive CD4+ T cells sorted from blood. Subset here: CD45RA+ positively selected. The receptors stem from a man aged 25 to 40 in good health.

The CDR3 DNA is TGTGCCAGCAGCCAAGGGGTGAATGAAAAACTGTTTTTT. Encoded protein: CASSQGVNEKLFF. The rearrangement joins TRBV7-2 to TRBJ1-4; D is possibly TRBD1 (5 bases). CDR3 size: 13 residues. V was trimmed by 5 bases and J by 5 bases, leaving 9 bases between them. Per germline, CDR1 SGHTA and CDR2 FQGNSA. Variable domain in full (rest from reference TRBV7-2 and TRBJ1-4): GAGVSQSPSNKVTEKGKDVELRCDPISGHTALYWYRQSLGQGLEFLIYFQGNSAPDKSGLPSDRFSAERTGGSVSTLTIQRTQQEDSAVYLCASSQGVNEKLFFGSGTQLSVL.

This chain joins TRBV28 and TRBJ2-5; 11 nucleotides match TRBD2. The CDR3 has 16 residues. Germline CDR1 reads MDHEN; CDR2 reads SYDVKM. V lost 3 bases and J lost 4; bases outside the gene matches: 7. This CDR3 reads CASSFELAGALETQYF. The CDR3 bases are TGTGCCAGCAGTTTCGAACTAGCGGGAGCCTTAGAGACCCAGTACTTC.

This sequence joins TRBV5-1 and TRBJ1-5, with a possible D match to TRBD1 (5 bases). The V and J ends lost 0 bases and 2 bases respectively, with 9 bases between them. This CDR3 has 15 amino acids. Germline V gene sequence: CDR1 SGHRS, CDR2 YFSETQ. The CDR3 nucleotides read TGCGCCAGCAGCTTGGAGCCGGGGGGCAATCAGCCCCAGCATTTT. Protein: CASSLEPGGNQPQHF.

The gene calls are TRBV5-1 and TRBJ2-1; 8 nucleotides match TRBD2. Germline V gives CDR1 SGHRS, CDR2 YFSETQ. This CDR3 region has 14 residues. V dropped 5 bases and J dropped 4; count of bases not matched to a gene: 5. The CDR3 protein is CASSVSGIYNEQFF. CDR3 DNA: TGCGCCAGCAGTGTTAGCGGGATTTACAATGAGCAGTTCTTC.

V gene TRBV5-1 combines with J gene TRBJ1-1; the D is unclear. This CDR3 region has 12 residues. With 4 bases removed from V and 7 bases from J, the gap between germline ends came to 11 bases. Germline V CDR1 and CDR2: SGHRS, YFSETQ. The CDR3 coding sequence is TGCGCCAGCAGCGAGGTGGCGGATGAAGCTTTCTTT. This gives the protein CASSEVADEAFF.

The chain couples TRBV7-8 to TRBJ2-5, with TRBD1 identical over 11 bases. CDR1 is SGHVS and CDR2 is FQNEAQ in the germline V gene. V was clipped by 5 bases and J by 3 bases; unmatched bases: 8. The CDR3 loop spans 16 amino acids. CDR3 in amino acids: CASSRGTGGKKETQYF. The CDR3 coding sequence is TGTGCCAGCAGCCGCGGGACAGGGGGGAAAAAAGAGACCCAGTACTTC.

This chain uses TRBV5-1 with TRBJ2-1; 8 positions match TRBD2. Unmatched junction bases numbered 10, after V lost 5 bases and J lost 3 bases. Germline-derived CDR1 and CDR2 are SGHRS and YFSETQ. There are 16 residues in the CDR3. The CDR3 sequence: CASSGKRAGDYNEQFF. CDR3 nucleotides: TGCGCCAGCAGTGGTAAAAGAGCGGGAGACTACAATGAGCAGTTCTTC.

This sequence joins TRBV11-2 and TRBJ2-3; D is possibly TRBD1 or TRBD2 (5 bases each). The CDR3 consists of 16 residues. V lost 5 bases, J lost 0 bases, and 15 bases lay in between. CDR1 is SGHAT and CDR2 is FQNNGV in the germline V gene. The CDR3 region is CASSHRDVGSTDTQYF. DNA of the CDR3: TGTGCCAGCAGCCACCGGGACGTCGGAAGCACAGATACGCAGTATTTT.

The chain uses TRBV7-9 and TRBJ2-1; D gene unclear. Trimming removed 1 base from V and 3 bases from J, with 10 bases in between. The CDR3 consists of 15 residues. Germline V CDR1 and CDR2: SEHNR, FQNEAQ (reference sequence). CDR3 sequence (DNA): TGTGCCAGCAGCTTAGGGGCATACCACTACAATGAGCAGTTCTTC. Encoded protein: CASSLGAYHYNEQFF.

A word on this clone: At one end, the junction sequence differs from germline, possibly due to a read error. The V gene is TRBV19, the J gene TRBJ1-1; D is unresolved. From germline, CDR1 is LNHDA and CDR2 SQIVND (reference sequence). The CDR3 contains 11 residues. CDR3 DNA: TGTGCCAGTAGTATAGACAGGAGGCCGATCTTT. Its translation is CASSIDRRPIF.

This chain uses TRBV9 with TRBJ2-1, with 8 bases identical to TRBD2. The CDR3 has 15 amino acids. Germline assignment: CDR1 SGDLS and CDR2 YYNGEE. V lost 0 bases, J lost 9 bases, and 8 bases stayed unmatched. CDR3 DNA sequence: TGTGCCAGCAGCGTAGTTGCGGGAGGAACGGGTGAGCAGTTCTTC. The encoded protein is CASSVVAGGTGEQFF.

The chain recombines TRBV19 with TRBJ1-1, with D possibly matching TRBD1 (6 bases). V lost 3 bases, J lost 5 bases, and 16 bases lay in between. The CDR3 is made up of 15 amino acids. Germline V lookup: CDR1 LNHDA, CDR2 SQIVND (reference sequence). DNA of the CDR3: TGTGCCAGTAGTATCTGGGGGCGCTCGGGAACTGAAGCTTTCTTT. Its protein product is CASSIWGRSGTEAFF. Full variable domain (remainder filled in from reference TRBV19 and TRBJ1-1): DGGITQSPKYLFRKEGQNVTLSCEQNLNHDAMYWYRQDPGQGLRLIYYSQIVNDFQKGDIAEGYSVSREKKESFPLTVTSAQKNPTAFYLCASSIWGRSGTEAFFGQGTRLTVV.

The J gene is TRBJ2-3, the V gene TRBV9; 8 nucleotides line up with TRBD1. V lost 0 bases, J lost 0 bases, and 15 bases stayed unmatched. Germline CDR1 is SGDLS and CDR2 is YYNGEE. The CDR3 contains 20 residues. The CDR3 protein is CASSVEGGWNRGTSTDTQYF. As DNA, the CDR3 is TGTGCCAGCAGCGTAGAGGGTGGTTGGAACAGGGGGACCAGCACAGATACGCAGTATTTT. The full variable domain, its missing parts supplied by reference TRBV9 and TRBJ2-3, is DSGVTQTPKHLITATGQRVTLRCSPRSGDLSVYWYQQSLDQGLQFLIQYYNGEERAKGNILERFSAQQFPDLHSELNLSSLELGDSALYFCASSVEGGWNRGTSTDTQYFGPGTRLTVL.

This CDR3 is CASKPDFTDTQYF. In DNA form, the CDR3 reads TGTGCCAGCAAACCGGACTTCACAGATACGCAGTATTTT. The rearrangement joins TRBV2 to TRBJ2-3; D perhaps matches TRBD2 (5 bases). Looked up from germline, CDR1 is SNHLY and CDR2 is FYNNEI. The CDR3 runs 13 residues. Trimming cost V 7 bases and J 2 bases, with 10 bases left between them.